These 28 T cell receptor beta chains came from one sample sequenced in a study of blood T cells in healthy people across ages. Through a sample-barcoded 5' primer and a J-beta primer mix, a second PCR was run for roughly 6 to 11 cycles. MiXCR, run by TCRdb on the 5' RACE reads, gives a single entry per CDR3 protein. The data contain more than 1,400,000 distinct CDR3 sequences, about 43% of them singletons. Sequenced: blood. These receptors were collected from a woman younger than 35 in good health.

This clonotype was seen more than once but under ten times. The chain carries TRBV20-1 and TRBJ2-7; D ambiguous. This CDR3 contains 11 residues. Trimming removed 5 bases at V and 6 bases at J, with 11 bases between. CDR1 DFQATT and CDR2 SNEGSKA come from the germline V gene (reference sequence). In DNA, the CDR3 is TGCAGTGCTGGACCAATGTTCGAGCAGTACTTC. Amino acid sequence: CSAGPMFEQYF.

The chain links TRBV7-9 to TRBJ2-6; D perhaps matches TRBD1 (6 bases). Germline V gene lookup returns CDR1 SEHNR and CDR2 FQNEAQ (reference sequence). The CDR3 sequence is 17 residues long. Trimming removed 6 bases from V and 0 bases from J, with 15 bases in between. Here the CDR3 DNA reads TGTGCCAGCAGAACGGACAGCCCCTACTCTGGGGCCAACGTCCTGACTTTC. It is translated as CASRTDSPYSGANVLTF.

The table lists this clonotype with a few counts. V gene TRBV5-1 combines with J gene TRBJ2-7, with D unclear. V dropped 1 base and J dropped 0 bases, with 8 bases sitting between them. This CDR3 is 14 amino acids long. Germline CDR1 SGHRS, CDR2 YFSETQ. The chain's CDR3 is CASSLLWVSYEQYF. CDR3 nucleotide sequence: TGCGCCAGCAGCTTGCTTTGGGTCTCCTACGAGCAGTACTTC.

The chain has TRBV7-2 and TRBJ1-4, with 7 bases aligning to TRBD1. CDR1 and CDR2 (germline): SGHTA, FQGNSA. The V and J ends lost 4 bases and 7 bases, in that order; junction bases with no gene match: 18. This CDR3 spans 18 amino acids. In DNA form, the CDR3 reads TGTGCCAGCAGCTCACCCCCAGGGGGGTTTAGCTCGGGTGAAAAACTGTTTTTT. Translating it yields CASSSPPGGFSSGEKLFF.

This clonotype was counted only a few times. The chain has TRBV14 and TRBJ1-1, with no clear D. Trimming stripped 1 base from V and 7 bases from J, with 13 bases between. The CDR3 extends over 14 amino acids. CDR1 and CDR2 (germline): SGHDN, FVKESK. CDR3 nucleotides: TGTGCCAGCAGCCAAGGCGCACGGAGCCGTGAAGCTTTCTTT. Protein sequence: CASSQGARSREAFF.

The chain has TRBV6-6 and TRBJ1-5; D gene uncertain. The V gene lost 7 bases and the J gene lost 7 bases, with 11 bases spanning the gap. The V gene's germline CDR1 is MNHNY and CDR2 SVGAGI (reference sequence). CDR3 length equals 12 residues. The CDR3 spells CASTLAGQPQHF. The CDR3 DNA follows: TGTGCCAGCACCCTGGCGGGGCAGCCCCAGCATTTT.

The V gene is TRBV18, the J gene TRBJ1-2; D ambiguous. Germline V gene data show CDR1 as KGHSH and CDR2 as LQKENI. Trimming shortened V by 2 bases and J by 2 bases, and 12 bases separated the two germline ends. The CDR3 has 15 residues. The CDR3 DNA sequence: TGTGCCAGCTCACCATCGGCAGGCTTCAACTATGGCTACACCTTC. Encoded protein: CASSPSAGFNYGYTF.

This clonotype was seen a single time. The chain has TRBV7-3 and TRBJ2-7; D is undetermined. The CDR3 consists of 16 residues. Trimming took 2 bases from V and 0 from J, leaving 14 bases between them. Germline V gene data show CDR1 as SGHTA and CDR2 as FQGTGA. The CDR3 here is CASSLDIRNNSYEQYF. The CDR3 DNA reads TGTGCCAGCAGCTTAGATATTCGGAACAACTCCTACGAGCAGTACTTC.

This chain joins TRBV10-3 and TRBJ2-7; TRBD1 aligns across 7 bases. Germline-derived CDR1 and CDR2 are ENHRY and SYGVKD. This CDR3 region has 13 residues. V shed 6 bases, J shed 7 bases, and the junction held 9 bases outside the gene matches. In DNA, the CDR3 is TGTGCCATCAGCAAACAGGGGTTTGGAGAGCAGTACTTC. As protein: CAISKQGFGEQYF.

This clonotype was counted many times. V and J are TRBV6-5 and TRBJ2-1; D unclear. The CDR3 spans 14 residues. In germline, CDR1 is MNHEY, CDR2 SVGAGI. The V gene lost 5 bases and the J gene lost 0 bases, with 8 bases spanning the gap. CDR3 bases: TGTGCCAGCAGTCGGTCCAGCTCCTACAATGAGCAGTTCTTC. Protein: CASSRSSSYNEQFF.

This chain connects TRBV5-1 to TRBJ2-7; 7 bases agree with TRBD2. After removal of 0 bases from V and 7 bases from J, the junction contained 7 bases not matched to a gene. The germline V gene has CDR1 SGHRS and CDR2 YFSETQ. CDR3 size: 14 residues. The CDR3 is CASSLGGSHNEQYF. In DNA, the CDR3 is TGCGCCAGCAGCTTGGGCGGGAGCCACAATGAGCAGTACTTC.

In DNA form, the CDR3 reads TGCGCCAGCAGCCAAGGCCCTGGCGGGGGGGCGGTAGTCGAGCAGTTCTTC. This codes for CASSQGPGGGAVVEQFF. The V call is TRBV4-3, the J call TRBJ2-1; 9 bases agree with TRBD2. Germline V CDR1 and CDR2: LGHNA, YSLEER. This CDR3 spans 17 amino acids. V shed 1 base, J shed 10 bases, and the junction held 14 bases outside the gene matches.

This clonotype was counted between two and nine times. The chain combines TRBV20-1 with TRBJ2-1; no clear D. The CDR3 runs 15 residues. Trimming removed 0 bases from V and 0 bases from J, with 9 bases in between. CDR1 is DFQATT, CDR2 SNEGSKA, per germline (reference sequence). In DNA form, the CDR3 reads TGCAGTGCTAGAGATTTTGGTAGCTCCTACAATGAGCAGTTCTTC. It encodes CSARDFGSSYNEQFF.

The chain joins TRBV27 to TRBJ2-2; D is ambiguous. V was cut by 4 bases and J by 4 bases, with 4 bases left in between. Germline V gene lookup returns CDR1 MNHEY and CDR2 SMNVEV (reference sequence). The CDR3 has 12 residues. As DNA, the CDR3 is TGTGCCAGCAGTTCCTTCACCGGGGAGCTGTTTTTT. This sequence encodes CASSSFTGELFF.

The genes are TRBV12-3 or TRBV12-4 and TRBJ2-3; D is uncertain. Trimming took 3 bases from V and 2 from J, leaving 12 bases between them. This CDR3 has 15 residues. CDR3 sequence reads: CASSFLERHTDTQYF. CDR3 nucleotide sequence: TGTGCCAGCAGTTTTTTAGAGAGGCACACAGATACGCAGTATTTT.

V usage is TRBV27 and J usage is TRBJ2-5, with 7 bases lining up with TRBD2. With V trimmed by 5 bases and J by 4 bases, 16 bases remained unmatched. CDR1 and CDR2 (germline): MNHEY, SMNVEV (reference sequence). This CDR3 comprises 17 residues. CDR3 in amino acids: CASSRPPAGKKPETQYF. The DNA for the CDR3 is TGTGCCAGCAGTCGCCCCCCAGCGGGAAAGAAACCAGAGACCCAGTACTTC.

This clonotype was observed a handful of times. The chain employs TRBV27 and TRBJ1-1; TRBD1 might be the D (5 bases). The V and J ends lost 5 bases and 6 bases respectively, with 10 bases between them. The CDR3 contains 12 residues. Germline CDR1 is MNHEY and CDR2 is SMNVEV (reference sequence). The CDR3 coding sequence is TGTGCCAGCAGTATCACGGGGGCTGAAGCTTTCTTT. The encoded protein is CASSITGAEAFF.

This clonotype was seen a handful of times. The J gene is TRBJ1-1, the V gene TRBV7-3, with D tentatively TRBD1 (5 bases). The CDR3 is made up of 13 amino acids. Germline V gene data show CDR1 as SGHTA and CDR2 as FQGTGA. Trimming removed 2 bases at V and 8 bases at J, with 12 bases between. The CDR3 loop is CASSLVGNREAFF. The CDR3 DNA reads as TGTGCCAGCAGCTTAGTGGGGAACAGGGAAGCTTTCTTT.

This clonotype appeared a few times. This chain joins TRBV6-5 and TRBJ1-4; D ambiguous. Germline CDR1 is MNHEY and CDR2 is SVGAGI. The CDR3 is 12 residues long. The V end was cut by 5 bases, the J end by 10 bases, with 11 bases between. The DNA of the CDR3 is TGTGCCAGCAGTGGGTCGGATAGAAAACTGTTTTTT. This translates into CASSGSDRKLFF.

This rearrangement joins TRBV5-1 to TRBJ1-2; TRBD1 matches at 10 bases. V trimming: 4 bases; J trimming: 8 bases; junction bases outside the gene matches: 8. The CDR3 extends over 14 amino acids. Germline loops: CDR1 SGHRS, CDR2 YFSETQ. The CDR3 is CASSTGTGVLGYTF. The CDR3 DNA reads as TGCGCCAGCAGCACCGGGACAGGGGTGCTGGGCTACACCTTC. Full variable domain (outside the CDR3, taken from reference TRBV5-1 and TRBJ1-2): KAGVTQTPRYLIKTRGQQVTLSCSPISGHRSVSWYQQTPGQGLQFLFEYFSETQRNKGNFPGRFSGRQFSNSRSEMNVSTLELGDSALYLCASSTGTGVLGYTFGSGTRLTVV.

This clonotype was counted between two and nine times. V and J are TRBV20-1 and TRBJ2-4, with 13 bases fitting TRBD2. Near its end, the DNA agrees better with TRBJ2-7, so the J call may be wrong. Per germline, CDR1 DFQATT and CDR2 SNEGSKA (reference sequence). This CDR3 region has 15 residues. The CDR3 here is CSARGTSGGLYEQYF. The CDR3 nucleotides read TGCAGTGCTAGAGGGACTAGCGGGGGTCTCTACGAGCAGTACTTC.

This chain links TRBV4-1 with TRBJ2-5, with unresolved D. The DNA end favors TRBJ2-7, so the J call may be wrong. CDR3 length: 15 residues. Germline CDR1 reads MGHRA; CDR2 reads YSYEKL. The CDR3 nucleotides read TGCGCCAGCAGCCAAGATGGGTCTTACTTATACGAGCAGTACTTC. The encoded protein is CASSQDGSYLYEQYF.

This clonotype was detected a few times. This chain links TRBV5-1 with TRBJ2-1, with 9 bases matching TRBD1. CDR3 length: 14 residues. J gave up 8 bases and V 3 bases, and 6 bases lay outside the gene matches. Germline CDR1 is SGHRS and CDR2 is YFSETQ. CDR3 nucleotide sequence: TGCGCCAGCAGCTCGGGACAGGGTTTGTATGAGCAGTTCTTC. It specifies CASSSGQGLYEQFF.

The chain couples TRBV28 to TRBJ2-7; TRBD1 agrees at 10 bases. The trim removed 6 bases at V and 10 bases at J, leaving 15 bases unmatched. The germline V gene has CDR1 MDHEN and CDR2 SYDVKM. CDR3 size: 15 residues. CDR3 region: CASSDITGTGETQYF. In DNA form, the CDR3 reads TGTGCCAGCAGCGATATTACCGGGACAGGGGAAACCCAGTACTTC.

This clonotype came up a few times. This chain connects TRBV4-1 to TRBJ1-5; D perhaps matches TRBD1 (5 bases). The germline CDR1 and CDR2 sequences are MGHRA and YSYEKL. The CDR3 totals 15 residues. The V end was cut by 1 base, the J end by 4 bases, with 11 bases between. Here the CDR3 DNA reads TGCGCCAGCAGCCAAGGCAGGGTGGGGAATCAGCCCCAGCATTTT. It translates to CASSQGRVGNQPQHF.

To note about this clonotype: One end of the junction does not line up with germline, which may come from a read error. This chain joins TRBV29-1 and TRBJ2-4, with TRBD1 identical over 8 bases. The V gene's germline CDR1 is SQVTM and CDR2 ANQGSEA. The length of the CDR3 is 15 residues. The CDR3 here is CSVEGMDRAENIQHF. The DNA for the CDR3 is TGCAGCGTTGAGGGGATGGACAGGGCAGAAAACATTCAGCACTTC.

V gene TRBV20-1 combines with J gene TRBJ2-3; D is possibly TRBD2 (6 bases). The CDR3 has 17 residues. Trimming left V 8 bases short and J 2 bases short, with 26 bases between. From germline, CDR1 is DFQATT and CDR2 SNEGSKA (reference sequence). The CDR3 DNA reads TGCAGTATATTACAAGGAACGGCTAGCGAGGTCACAGATACGCAGTATTTT. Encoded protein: CSILQGTASEVTDTQYF.

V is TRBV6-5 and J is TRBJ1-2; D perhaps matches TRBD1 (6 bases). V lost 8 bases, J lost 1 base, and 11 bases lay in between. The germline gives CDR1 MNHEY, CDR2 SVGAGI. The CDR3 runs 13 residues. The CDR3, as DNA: TGTGCCAGCTCAGGGGCCCTTAACTATGGCTACACCTTC. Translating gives CASSGALNYGYTF.